These 30 T cell receptor beta chains came from one sample sequenced in a study of T cells in Graves' hyperthyroidism and ophthalmopathy. TCR beta CDR3 region amplification was performed from RNA transcripts. HTBI primers were employed in a first-round RT-PCR of the TCR CDR3. TCRdb called the multiplex PCR reads again in MiXCR, with one record for every CDR3 protein. Seen here are about 540,000 distinct CDR3 sequences, approximately 44% observed once, and the top ten hold around 7.7%. The specimen sequenced was peripheral blood or thyroid tissue (not recorded which). Receptors originate from a woman younger than 30 with Graves' hyperthyroidism.

V usage is TRBV7-2 and J usage is TRBJ2-7; possibly TRBD1 for D (5 bases). Germline assignment: CDR1 SGHTA and CDR2 FQGNSA. Trimming removed 8 bases from V and 6 bases from J, with 20 bases in between. This CDR3 spans 14 amino acids. CDR3 residues: CASVTQGQIGEQYF. CDR3 DNA: TGTGCCAGCGTTACTCAAGGACAAATTGGCGAGCAGTACTTC.

A remark on this clonotype: Just one base apart from a much larger clone, this may be a read error. The chain couples TRBV7-2 to TRBJ1-5, with D hard to call. In germline, CDR1 is SGHTA, CDR2 FQGNSA. CDR3 length: 15 amino acids. V lost 3 bases, J lost 5 bases, and 14 bases lay in between. DNA for the CDR3: TGTGCCAGCAGCTTTTCGGACGGGAATTATCAGCCCCAGCATTTT. Its protein product is CASSFSDGNYQPQHF.

This clonotype was observed many times. This rearrangement joins TRBV20-1 to TRBJ1-1; 9 positions match TRBD1. The J segment lost 0 bases and the V segment lost 5 bases, leaving 10 bases of the junction unmatched. Per the germline V gene, CDR1 is DFQATT and CDR2 is SNEGSKA (reference sequence). The CDR3 totals 16 residues. The CDR3, as DNA: TGCAGTGCTCTCCCGGGACAGGGAATCATGAACACTGAAGCTTTCTTT. Translated: CSALPGQGIMNTEAFF.

This chain connects TRBV24-1 to TRBJ1-6; D perhaps matches TRBD1 (5 bases). The CDR3 is 15 amino acids. Trimming pared 4 bases from V and 7 bases from J, leaving 13 bases between. CDR1 is KGHDR and CDR2 is SFDVKD in the germline V gene. The chain's CDR3 is CATSEGTQENSPLHF. CDR3 sequence (DNA): TGTGCCACCAGTGAAGGGACCCAAGAAAATTCACCCCTCCACTTT.

This clonotype was picked up one time. A much larger clone sits a single nucleotide away, making a read error possible. This chain links TRBV12-3 or TRBV12-4 with TRBJ2-2, with 9 bases lining up with TRBD1. The CDR3 runs to 14 residues. The CDR3 nucleotides read TGTGCCAGCATAGGACAGGGGACTACCGGGGAGCTGCTTTTT. This gives the protein CASIGQGTTGELLF.

This clonotype appeared many times. The V call is TRBV29-1, the J call TRBJ2-2, with TRBD2 matching 7 bases. Per the germline V gene, CDR1 is SQVTM and CDR2 is ANQGSEA. V trimming: 3 bases; J trimming: 0 bases; junction bases outside the gene matches: 10. The CDR3 is 17 residues long. CDR3 bases: TGCAGCGTTGAGGGGCTAGCGGAGGAACCGAACACCGGGGAGCTGTTTTTT. Translated: CSVEGLAEEPNTGELFF.

This clonotype was seen repeatedly, ten times or more. V and J are TRBV14 and TRBJ2-5, with D hard to call. Germline CDR1 and CDR2: SGHDN and FVKESK. Trimming stripped 2 bases from V and 4 bases from J, with 5 bases between. This CDR3 is 12 amino acids long. CDR3 amino acids: CASSQFLETQYF. The DNA for the CDR3 is TGTGCCAGCAGCCAATTTTTAGAGACCCAGTACTTC.

V and J are TRBV2 and TRBJ2-7, with D perhaps matching TRBD2 (5 bases). The last part of the DNA fits TRBJ2-1 better; the J call may be wrong. Germline V lookup: CDR1 SNHLY, CDR2 FYNNEI. This CDR3 has 14 residues. The CDR3: CASNEGEGYNEQFF. The CDR3 nucleotides read TGTGCCAGCAATGAGGGAGAGGGCTACAATGAGCAGTTCTTC.

The chain combines TRBV14 with TRBJ1-2; TRBD1 matches at 8 bases. Germline V gives CDR1 SGHDN, CDR2 FVKESK. The CDR3 spans 15 residues. Losses at the gene ends were 3 bases for V and 4 bases for J; bases not matched to a gene: 7. The CDR3 here is CASSHPGTGVYGYTF. The CDR3 DNA is TGTGCCAGCAGCCACCCCGGGACAGGAGTCTATGGCTACACCTTC.

The chain carries TRBV7-9 and TRBJ2-7, with D possibly being TRBD2 (6 bases). Per germline, CDR1 SEHNR and CDR2 FQNEAQ (reference sequence). The CDR3 spans 14 residues. V dropped 3 bases and J dropped 6 bases, with 15 bases sitting between them. The CDR3: CASSLLDAGSEQYF. The CDR3 region has the DNA TGTGCCAGCAGCTTGTTAGATGCGGGATCCGAGCAGTACTTC.

For this clonotype: The junction departs from germline at one end; a sequencing error may be responsible. The chain joins TRBV25-1 to TRBJ2-7; 8 nucleotides align to TRBD2. This CDR3 comprises 13 residues. Germline loops: CDR1 MGHDK, CDR2 SYGVNS. This CDR3 reads CASSLAGSYGQYF. Here the CDR3 DNA reads TGTGCCAGCAGTTTAGCGGGGTCCTACGGGCAGTACTTC.

This clonotype was found many times. At one end, the junction sequence differs from germline, possibly due to a read error. The chain joins TRBV29-1 to TRBJ1-4; 8 bases match TRBD1. Germline assignment: CDR1 SQVTM and CDR2 ANQGSEA. This CDR3 has 14 residues. The CDR3 DNA reads as TGCAGCGTCGAAGGGACAGGTCCCAATGAAAAACTGTTTTTT. Translated, it gives CSVEGTGPNEKLFF.

V gene TRBV24-1 combines with J gene TRBJ2-6; D gene uncertain. CDR3 length: 14 residues. V lost 12 bases and J lost 2, with 13 bases in between. Germline V gene sequence: CDR1 KGHDR, CDR2 SFDVKD. The CDR3 sequence is CASRPEPGANVLTF. The CDR3 DNA reads as TGTGCCTCGAGACCCGAACCTGGGGCCAACGTCCTGACTTTC.

This clonotype was observed at least ten times. This chain uses TRBV19 with TRBJ1-1; D remains unclear. Trimming took off 1 base at V and 0 bases at J, with 6 bases between the two ends. The germline V gene has CDR1 LNHDA and CDR2 SQIVND (reference sequence). CDR3 length: 14 residues. DNA of the CDR3: TGTGCCAGTAGTATAGGGGTAATGAACACTGAAGCTTTCTTT. As protein: CASSIGVMNTEAFF.

This clonotype was seen many times. The chain carries TRBV7-9 and TRBJ1-1; the D is unclear. The CDR3 has 16 residues. Germline lookup yields CDR1 SEHNR and CDR2 FQNEAQ (reference sequence). V dropped 1 base and J dropped 2 bases, with 14 bases sitting between them. The DNA for the CDR3 is TGTGCCAGCAGCTTAGTATTTACTGCGGCCAACACTGAAGCTTTCTTT. This translates into CASSLVFTAANTEAFF. The full variable domain, completed using reference TRBV7-9 and TRBJ1-1, is DTGVSQNPRHKITKRGQNVTFRCDPISEHNRLYWYRQTLGQGPEFLTYFQNEAQLEKSRLLSDRFSAERPKGSFSTLEIQRTEQGDSAMYLCASSLVFTAANTEAFFGQGTRLTVV.

This chain uses TRBV7-2 with TRBJ2-7; either TRBD1 or TRBD2 may fit D (6 bases each). The CDR3 runs 17 residues. With 1 base removed from V and 2 bases from J, the gap between germline ends came to 18 bases. The germline V gene encodes CDR1 SGHTA and CDR2 FQGNSA. CDR3 residues: CASSLDGGRASTYEQYF. In DNA, the CDR3 is TGTGCCAGCAGCTTAGACGGGGGCAGAGCCTCGACCTACGAGCAGTACTTC.

This clonotype was counted many times. The chain employs TRBV12-3 or TRBV12-4 and TRBJ1-1; no firm D call. Trimming took 2 bases from V and 8 from J, leaving 6 bases between them. The CDR3 extends over 11 amino acids. The CDR3 is CASSLRREAFF. The CDR3 DNA follows: TGTGCCAGCAGTTTAAGACGGGAAGCTTTCTTT.

This clonotype has more than one count but fewer than ten. Given a much more abundant clone one base away, this may be a read error. The J gene is TRBJ1-6, the V gene TRBV20-1; 10 positions agree with TRBD1. Germline-derived CDR1 and CDR2 are DFQATT and SNEGSKA (reference sequence). The J segment lost 8 bases and the V segment lost 5 bases, leaving 0 bases of the junction unmatched. The CDR3 sequence is 12 residues long. This chain's CDR3 is CSAGTGDSPLHF. The CDR3 DNA reads as TGCAGTGCTGGGACAGGGGATTCACCCCTCCACTTT.

This clonotype has just one count. The rearrangement links TRBV12-3 or TRBV12-4 to TRBJ2-7; 11 bases line up with TRBD2. V lost 7 bases, J lost 7 bases, and 18 bases stayed unmatched. The CDR3 runs to 17 residues. CDR3: CASTPAPELAGEGEQYF. CDR3 bases: TGTGCCAGCACTCCTGCGCCGGAACTAGCGGGAGAAGGAGAGCAGTACTTC.

The V and J genes are TRBV25-1 and TRBJ2-5; 11 nucleotides align to TRBD2. The CDR3 spans 15 residues. Trimming removed 6 bases from V and 5 bases from J; junction bases left unmatched: 8. Per germline, CDR1 MGHDK and CDR2 SYGVNS. The CDR3, as DNA: TGTGCCAGCAGAGGTAGCGGGAGGGCCGGTGAGACCCAGTACTTC. Amino acids: CASRGSGRAGETQYF.

The genes are TRBV12-3 or TRBV12-4 and TRBJ2-2; 9 nucleotides agree with TRBD2. Losses at the gene ends were 6 bases for V and 5 bases for J; bases not matched to a gene: 10. The CDR3 totals 16 residues. CDR3 DNA: TGTGCCAGCAGCCAAGGTAGCGGGAGAGGGACCGGGGAGCTGTTTTTT. Its translation is CASSQGSGRGTGELFF.

The sample holds many counts of this clonotype. The V call is TRBV19, the J call TRBJ1-5; the D is unclear. Germline loops: CDR1 LNHDA, CDR2 SQIVND (reference sequence). V was clipped by 8 bases and J by 8 bases, with 13 bases between them. The CDR3 runs to 12 residues. The CDR3 bases are TGTGCCAGTCGGAAGCTCTACGAGCCCCAGCATTTT. Translation: CASRKLYEPQHF.

This clonotype was found a few times. The chain employs TRBV29-1 and TRBJ2-4; the match to TRBD1 covers 9 bases. The CDR3 spans 18 residues. Germline CDR1 SQVTM, CDR2 ANQGSEA. The V segment lost 4 bases and the J segment 9 bases; nucleotides outside the gene matches: 22. This CDR3 is CSVGHLLSRDRVGGIQYF. CDR3 nucleotides: TGCAGCGTTGGCCACCTTCTGTCCCGGGACAGGGTTGGCGGCATTCAGTACTTC.

The chain recombines TRBV2 with TRBJ1-2, with D possibly being TRBD1 (6 bases). V lost 8 bases and J lost 6, with 13 bases in between. The CDR3 loop spans 12 amino acids. Germline V gene data show CDR1 as SNHLY and CDR2 as FYNNEI. The CDR3 DNA reads as TGTGCCAGCGGGGGGGCCAAGGATGGCTACACCTTC. Protein product: CASGGAKDGYTF. Complete variable domain (other parts from reference TRBV2 and TRBJ1-2): EPEVTQTPSHQVTQMGQEVILRCVPISNHLYFYWYRQILGQKVEFLVSFYNNEISEKSEIFDDQFSVERPDGSNFTLKIRSTKLEDSAMYFCASGGAKDGYTFGSGTRLTVV.

The V call is TRBV19, the J call TRBJ2-7, with 9 positions matching TRBD2. After removal of 11 bases from V and 7 bases from J, the junction contained 12 bases not matched to a gene. This CDR3 contains 13 residues. Germline lookup yields CDR1 LNHDA and CDR2 SQIVND (reference sequence). The CDR3 reads CAVGAGGYNEQYF. The CDR3 region has the DNA TGTGCCGTAGGAGCGGGGGGTTACAATGAGCAGTACTTC.

This clonotype was observed at least ten times. The rearrangement links TRBV27 to TRBJ2-7, with no clear D. The CDR3 length is 14 residues. CDR1 and CDR2 (germline): MNHEY, SMNVEV (reference sequence). Trimming left V 0 bases short and J 1 base short, with 7 bases between. The DNA of the CDR3 is TGTGCCAGCAGTTTATCGAGGAGTTCCTACGAGCAGTACTTC. This encodes CASSLSRSSYEQYF.

The genes are TRBV7-6 and TRBJ2-3; TRBD2 agrees at 8 bases. The J segment lost 6 bases and the V segment lost 2 bases, leaving 7 bases of the junction unmatched. The CDR3 has 15 residues. In germline, CDR1 is SGHVS, CDR2 FNYEAQ. The DNA of the CDR3 is TGTGCCAGCAGCTTACGGAGCGGGAGTGACGATACGCAGTATTTT. This encodes CASSLRSGSDDTQYF.

V is TRBV24-1 and J is TRBJ2-7, with TRBD1 as a possible D gene (5 bases). The CDR3 extends over 13 amino acids. With 4 bases removed from V and 3 bases from J, the gap between germline ends came to 9 bases. Per germline, CDR1 KGHDR and CDR2 SFDVKD. The CDR3 loop reads CATSETDNYEQYF. CDR3 coding DNA: TGTGCCACCAGTGAAACGGACAACTACGAGCAGTACTTC.

The chain combines TRBV7-2 with TRBJ2-1; 8 bases match TRBD2. The trim removed 4 bases at V and 7 bases at J, leaving 9 bases unmatched. In germline, CDR1 is SGHTA, CDR2 FQGNSA. The CDR3 loop spans 15 amino acids. The CDR3 sequence is CASSSPTSVWNEQFF. CDR3 DNA: TGTGCCAGCAGCTCTCCGACTAGCGTGTGGAATGAGCAGTTCTTC.

With respect to this clonotype: The DNA is omitted, as the CDR3 cannot be located on it reliably, and the CDR3 follows TCRdb's listing. This chain links TRBV13 with TRBJ1-2. CDR1 is PRHDT, CDR2 FYEKMQ, per germline (reference sequence). The CDR3 is 11 residues long, counting both termini. The CDR3 spells CASSFGVGNTF.